Reported below is one TCR beta chain. Its antigen remains unidentified. CDR1 is MNHEY and CDR2 is SMNVEV in the germline V gene (reference sequence). CDR3 size: 15 residues. V dropped 4 bases and J dropped 4; count of bases not matched to a gene: 8. Healthy HIV-negative adults without recent acute infections or vaccinations served as donors. Under the authors' procedure: Filtering differed, since immunoSEQ gave only junction sequences and no quality scores. Measured with immunoSEQ multiplex PCR; TCRdb has only the in-frame clones, and not every one. That table gives V, J and clone size, and the DNA gave D and trimming. The table records nearly 1,000,000 clones, about 80% of them present only once. This sample was included in a study of shared clonotypes between healthy human individuals. The wider study: Each donor had three CD4 naive, three CD4 memory, two CD8 naive and one CD8 memory plate.

Study-level results: On the whole, naive subsets had larger estimated richness than memory subsets had.

This clonotype was sampled from a man between 18 and 35 years old in good health. J is TRBJ2-7 and V is TRBV27; 9 nucleotides match TRBD1. Source material: memory CD4+ T cells sorted from blood. Described subset: CD45RA-negative fraction. CDR3 protein: CASSSSGTGQYEQYF. The CDR3 nucleotides are TGTGCCAGCAGTTCATCCGGGACAGGGCAATACGAGCAGTACTTC.